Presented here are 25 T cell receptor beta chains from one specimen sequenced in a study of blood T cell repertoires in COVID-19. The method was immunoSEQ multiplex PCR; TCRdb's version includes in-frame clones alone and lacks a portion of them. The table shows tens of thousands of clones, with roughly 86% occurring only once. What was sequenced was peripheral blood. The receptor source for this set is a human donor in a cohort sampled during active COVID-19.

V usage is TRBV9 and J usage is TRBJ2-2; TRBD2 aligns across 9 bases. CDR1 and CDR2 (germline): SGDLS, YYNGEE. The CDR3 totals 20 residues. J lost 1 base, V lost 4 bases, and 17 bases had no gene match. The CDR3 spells CASSKNRGWASGENTGELFF. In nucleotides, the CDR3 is TGTGCCAGCAGCAAAAACAGGGGTTGGGCTAGCGGGGAGAACACCGGGGAGCTGTTTTTT.

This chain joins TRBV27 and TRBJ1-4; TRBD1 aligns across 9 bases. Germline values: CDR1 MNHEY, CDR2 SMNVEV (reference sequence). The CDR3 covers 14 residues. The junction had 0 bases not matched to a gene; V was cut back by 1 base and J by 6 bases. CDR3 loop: CASSLWTGDEKLFF. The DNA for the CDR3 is TGTGCCAGCAGTTTATGGACAGGGGATGAAAAACTGTTTTTT. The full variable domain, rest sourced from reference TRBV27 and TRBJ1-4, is EAQVTQNPRYLITVTGKKLTVTCSQNMNHEYMSWYRQDPGLGLRQIYYSMNVEVTDKGDVPEGYKVSRKEKRNFPLILESPSPNQTSLYFCASSLWTGDEKLFFGSGTQLSVL.

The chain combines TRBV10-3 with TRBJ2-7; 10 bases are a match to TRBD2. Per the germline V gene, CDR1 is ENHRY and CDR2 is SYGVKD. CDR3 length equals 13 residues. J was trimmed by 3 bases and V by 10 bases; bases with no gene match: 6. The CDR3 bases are TGTGCCACCCGGACTAGCGGACTCTACGAGCAGTACTTC. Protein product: CATRTSGLYEQYF.

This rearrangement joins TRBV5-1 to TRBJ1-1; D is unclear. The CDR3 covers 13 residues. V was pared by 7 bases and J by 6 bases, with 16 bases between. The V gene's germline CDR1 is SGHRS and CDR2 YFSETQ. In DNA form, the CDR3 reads TGCGCCAGCTATTTGAAAGCGGGGTCTGAAGCTTTCTTT. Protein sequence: CASYLKAGSEAFF.

This CDR3 is CASSGVGGTEAFF. CDR3 nucleotide sequence: TGTGCCAGCAGTGGGGTTGGCGGCACTGAAGCTTTCTTT. The chain couples TRBV25-1 to TRBJ1-1; D not resolved. The V gene's germline CDR1 is MGHDK and CDR2 SYGVNS. Between the trimmed V and J ends, which lost 4 bases and 4 bases, there was a span of 10 bases. The CDR3 covers 13 residues. The full variable domain, rest sourced from reference TRBV25-1 and TRBJ1-1, is EADIYQTPRYLVIGTGKKITLECSQTMGHDKMYWYQQDPGMELHLIHYSYGVNSTEKGDLSSESTVSRIRTEHFPLTLESARPSHTSQYLCASSGVGGTEAFFGQGTRLTVV.

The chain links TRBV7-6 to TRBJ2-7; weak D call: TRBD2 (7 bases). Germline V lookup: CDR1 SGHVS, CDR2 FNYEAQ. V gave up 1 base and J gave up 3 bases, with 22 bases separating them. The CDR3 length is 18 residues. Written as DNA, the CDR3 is TGTGCCAGCAGCTTAGTGGGGGGGGACACCCAAAGGGGCTACGAGCAGTACTTC. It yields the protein CASSLVGGDTQRGYEQYF.

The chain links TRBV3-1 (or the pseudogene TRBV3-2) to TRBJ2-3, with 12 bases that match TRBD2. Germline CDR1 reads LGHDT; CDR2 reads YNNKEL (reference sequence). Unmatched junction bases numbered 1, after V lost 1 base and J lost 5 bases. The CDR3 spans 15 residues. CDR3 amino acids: CASSQGLAGVDTQYF. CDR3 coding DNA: TGTGCCAGCAGCCAAGGACTAGCGGGAGTAGATACGCAGTATTTT.

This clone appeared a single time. CDR3 residues: CASGRGGYDTQYF. The CDR3 DNA is TGTGCCAGCGGACGGGGAGGGTACGATACGCAGTATTTT. The rearrangement uses TRBV2 and TRBJ2-3; TRBD2 aligns across 7 bases. Germline CDR1 and CDR2: SNHLY and FYNNEI. V shed 8 bases, J shed 6 bases, and the junction held 8 bases outside the gene matches. The CDR3 contains 13 residues.

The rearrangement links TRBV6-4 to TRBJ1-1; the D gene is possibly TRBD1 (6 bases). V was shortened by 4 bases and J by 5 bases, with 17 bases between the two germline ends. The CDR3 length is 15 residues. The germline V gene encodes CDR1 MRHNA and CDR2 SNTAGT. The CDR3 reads CASSAAAGAGTEAFF. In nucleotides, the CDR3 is TGTGCCAGCAGTGCCGCGGCGGGGGCAGGGACTGAAGCTTTCTTT.

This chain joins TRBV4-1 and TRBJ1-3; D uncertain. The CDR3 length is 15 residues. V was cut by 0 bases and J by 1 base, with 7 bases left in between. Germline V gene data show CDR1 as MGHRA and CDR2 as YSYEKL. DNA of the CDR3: TGCGCCAGCAGCCAAGATGAGATGTCTGGAAACACCATATATTTT. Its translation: CASSQDEMSGNTIYF.

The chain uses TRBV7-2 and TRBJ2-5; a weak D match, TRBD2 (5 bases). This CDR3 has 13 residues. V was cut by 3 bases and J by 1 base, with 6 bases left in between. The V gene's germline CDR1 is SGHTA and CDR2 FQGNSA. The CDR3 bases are TGTGCCAGCAGCTTGACTATCCAAGAGACCCAGTACTTC. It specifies CASSLTIQETQYF.

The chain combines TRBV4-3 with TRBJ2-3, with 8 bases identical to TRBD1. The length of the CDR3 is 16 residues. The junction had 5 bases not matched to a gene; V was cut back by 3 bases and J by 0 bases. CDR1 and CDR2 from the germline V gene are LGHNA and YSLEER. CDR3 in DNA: TGCGCCAGCAGCCAGGACCGACAGGGGAGCACAGATACGCAGTATTTT. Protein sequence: CASSQDRQGSTDTQYF.

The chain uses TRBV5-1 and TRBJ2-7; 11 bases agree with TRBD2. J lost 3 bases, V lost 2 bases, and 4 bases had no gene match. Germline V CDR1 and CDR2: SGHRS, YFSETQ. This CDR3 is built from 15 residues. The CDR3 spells CASSFSSGGNYEQYF. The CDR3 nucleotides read TGCGCCAGCAGCTTCTCTAGCGGGGGGAACTACGAGCAGTACTTC. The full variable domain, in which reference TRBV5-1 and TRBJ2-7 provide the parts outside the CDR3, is KAGVTQTPRYLIKTRGQQVTLSCSPISGHRSVSWYQQTPGQGLQFLFEYFSETQRNKGNFPGRFSGRQFSNSRSEMNVSTLELGDSALYLCASSFSSGGNYEQYFGPGTRLTVT.

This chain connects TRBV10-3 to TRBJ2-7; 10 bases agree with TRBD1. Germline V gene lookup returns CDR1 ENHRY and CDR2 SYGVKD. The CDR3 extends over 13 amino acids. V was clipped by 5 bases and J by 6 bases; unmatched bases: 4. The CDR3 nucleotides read TGTGCCATCAGTTCCGGGACAGGGGTCGAGCAGTACTTC. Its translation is CAISSGTGVEQYF.

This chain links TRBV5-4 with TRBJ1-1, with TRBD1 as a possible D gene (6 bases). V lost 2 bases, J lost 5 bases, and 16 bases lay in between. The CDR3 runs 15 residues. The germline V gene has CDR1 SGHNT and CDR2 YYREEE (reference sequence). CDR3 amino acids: CASSFSRGHGTEAFF. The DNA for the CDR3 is TGTGCCAGCAGCTTTTCGCGGGGGCATGGGACTGAAGCTTTCTTT.

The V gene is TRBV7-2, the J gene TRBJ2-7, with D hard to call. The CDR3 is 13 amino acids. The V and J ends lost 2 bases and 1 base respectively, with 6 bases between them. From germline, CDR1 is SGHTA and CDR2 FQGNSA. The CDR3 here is CASSLSLSYEQYF. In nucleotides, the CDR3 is TGTGCCAGCAGCTTAAGCCTATCCTACGAGCAGTACTTC.

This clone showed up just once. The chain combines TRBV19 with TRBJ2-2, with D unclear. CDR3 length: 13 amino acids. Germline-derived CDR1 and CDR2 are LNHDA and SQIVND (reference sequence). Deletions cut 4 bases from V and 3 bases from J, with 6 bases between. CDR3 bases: TGTGCCAGTAGTACTTACTACACCGGGGAGCTGTTTTTT. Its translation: CASSTYYTGELFF.

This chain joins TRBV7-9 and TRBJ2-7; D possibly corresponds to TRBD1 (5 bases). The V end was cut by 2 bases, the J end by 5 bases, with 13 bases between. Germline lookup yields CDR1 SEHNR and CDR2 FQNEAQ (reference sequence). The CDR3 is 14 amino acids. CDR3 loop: CASSLSIRAHEQYF. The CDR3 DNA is TGTGCCAGCAGCTTATCTATCAGGGCCCACGAGCAGTACTTC.

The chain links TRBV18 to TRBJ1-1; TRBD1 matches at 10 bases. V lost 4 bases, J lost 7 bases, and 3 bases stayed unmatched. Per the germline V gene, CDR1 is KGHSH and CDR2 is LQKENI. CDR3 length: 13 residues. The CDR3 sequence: CASSRDRGGEAFF. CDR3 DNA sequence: TGTGCCAGCTCACGGGACAGGGGAGGTGAAGCTTTCTTT. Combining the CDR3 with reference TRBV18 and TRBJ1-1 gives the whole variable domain NAGVMQNPRHLVRRRGQEARLRCSPMKGHSHVYWYRQLPEEGLKFMVYLQKENIIDESGMPKERFSAEFPKEGPSILRIQQVVRGDSAAYFCASSRDRGGEAFFGQGTRLTVV.

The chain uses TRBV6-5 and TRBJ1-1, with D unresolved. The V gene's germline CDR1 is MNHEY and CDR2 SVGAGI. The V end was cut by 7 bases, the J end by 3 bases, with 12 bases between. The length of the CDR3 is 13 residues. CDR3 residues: CASKRPEDTEAFF. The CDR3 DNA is TGTGCCAGCAAACGCCCCGAGGACACTGAAGCTTTCTTT.

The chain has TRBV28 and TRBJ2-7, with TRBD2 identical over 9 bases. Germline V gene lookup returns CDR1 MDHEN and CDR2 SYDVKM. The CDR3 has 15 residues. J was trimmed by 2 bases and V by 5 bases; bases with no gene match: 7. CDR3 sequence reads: CASSLGVAGAYEQYF. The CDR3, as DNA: TGTGCCAGCAGTCTAGGGGTAGCGGGGGCCTACGAGCAGTACTTC.

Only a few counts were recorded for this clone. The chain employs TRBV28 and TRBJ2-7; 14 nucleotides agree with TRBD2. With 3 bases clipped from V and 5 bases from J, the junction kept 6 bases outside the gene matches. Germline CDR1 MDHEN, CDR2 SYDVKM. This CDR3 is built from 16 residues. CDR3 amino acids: CASSLGLAGVTHEQYF. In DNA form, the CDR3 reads TGTGCCAGCAGTTTGGGACTAGCGGGAGTAACCCACGAGCAGTACTTC. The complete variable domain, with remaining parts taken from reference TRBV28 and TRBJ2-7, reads DVKVTQSSRYLVKRTGEKVFLECVQDMDHENMFWYRQDPGLGLRLIYFSYDVKMKEKGDIPEGYSVSREKKERFSLILESASTNQTSMYLCASSLGLAGVTHEQYFGPGTRLTVT.

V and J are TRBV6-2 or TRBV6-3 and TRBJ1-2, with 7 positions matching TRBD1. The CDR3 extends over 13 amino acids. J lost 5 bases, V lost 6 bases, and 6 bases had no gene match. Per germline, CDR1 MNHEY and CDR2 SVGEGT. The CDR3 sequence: CASSEGQVYGYTF. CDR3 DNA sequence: TGTGCCAGCAGCGAAGGACAGGTGTATGGCTACACCTTC.

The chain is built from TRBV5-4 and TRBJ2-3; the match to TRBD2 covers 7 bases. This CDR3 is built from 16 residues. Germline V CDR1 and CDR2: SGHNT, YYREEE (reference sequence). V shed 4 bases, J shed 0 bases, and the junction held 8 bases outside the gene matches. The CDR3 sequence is CASSPGRGTSTDTQYF. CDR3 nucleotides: TGTGCCAGCAGCCCCGGGCGGGGGACTAGCACAGATACGCAGTATTTT.

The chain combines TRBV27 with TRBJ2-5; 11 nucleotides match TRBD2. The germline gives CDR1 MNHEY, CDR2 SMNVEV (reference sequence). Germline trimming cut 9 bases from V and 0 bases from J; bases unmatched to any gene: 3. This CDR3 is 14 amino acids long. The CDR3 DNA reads TGTGCCAGTAGGACTAGCGGGTACCAAGAGACCCAGTACTTC. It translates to CASRTSGYQETQYF.